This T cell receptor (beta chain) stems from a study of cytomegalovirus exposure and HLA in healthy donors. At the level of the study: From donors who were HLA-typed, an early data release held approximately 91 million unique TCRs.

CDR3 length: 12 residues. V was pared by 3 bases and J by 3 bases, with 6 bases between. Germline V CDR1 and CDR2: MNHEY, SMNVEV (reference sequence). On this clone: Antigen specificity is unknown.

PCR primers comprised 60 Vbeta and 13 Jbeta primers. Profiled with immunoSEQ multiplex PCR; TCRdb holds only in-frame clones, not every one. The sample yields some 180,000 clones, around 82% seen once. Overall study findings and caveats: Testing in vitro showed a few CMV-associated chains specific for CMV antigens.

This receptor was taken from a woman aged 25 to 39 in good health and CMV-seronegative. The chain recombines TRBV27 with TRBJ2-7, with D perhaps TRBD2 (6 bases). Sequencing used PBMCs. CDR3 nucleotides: TGTGCCAGCAGTTTGGGGGGCTACGAGCAGTACTTC. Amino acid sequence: CASSLGGYEQYF.